This T cell receptor (beta chain) was identified in a study of identical twins. Study results and caveats: The study found excess low generation probability among twin-shared out-of-frame alpha sequences.

As concerns this clonotype: What it binds is not known.

TCRdb re-derived calls from the 5' RACE reads in MiXCR, one entry per CDR3 protein. The sample lists approximately 410,000 distinct CDR3 sequences, about a fifth occurring once. What was sequenced was naive T cells sorted from blood. The receptor was derived from a man in his forties or fifties in good health.

Here the CDR3 reads CAISKTSGTNNEQFF. CDR3 bases: TGTGCCATCAGTAAAACTAGCGGGACGAACAATGAGCAGTTCTTC. V is TRBV10-3 and J is TRBJ2-1, with 10 bases identical to TRBD2. CDR3 length equals 15 residues. Per the germline V gene, CDR1 is ENHRY and CDR2 is SYGVKD. The J segment lost 5 bases and the V segment lost 5 bases, leaving 6 bases of the junction unmatched.